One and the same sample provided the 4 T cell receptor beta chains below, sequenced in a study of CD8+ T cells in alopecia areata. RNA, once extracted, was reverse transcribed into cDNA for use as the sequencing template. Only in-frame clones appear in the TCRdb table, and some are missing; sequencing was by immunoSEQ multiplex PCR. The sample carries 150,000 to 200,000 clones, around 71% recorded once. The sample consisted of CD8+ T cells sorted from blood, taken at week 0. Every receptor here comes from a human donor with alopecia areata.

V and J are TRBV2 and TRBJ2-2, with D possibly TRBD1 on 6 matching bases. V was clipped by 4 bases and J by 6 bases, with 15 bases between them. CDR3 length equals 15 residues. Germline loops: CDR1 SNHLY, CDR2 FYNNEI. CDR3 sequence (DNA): TGTGCCAGCAGTGCGCTGGGACACCCCTCCGGGGAGCTGTTTTTT. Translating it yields CASSALGHPSGELFF.

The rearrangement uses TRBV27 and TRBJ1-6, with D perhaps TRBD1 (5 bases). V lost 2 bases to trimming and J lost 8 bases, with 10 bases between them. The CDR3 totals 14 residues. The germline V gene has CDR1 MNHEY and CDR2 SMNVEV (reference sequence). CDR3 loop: CASSLVSRDSPLHF. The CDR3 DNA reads TGTGCCAGCAGTTTAGTCAGCAGGGATTCACCCCTCCACTTT.

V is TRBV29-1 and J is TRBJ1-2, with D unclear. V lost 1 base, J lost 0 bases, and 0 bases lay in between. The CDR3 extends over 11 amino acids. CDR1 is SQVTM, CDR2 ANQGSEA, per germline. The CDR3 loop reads CSVEANYGYTF. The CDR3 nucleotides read TGCAGCGTTGAAGCTAACTATGGCTACACCTTC.

For the CDR3, the DNA is TGTGCCAGCAGTTATATCCTTACAGGGCTGATGGATGGCTACACCTTC. Its protein is CASSYILTGLMDGYTF. This sequence joins TRBV2 and TRBJ1-2; a possible D gene is TRBD1 (6 bases). Germline CDR1 is SNHLY and CDR2 is FYNNEI. Between the trimmed V and J ends, which lost 5 bases and 6 bases, there was a span of 22 bases. The CDR3 totals 16 residues.